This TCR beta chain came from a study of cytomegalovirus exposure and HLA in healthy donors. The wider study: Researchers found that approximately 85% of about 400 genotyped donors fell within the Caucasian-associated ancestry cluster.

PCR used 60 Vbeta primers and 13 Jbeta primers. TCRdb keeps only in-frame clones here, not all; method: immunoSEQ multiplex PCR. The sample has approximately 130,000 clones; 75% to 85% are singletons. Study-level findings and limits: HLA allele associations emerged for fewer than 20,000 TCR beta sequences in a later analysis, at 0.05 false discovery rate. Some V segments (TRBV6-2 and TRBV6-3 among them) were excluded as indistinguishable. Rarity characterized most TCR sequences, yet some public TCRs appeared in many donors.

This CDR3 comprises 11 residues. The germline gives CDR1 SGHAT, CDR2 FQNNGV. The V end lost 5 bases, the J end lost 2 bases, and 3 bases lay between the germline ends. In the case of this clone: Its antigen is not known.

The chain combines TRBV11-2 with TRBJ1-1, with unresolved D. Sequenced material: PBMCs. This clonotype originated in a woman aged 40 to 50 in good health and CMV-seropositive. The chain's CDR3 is CASSPNTEAFF. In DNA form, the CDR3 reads TGTGCCAGCAGCCCAAACACTGAAGCTTTCTTT.